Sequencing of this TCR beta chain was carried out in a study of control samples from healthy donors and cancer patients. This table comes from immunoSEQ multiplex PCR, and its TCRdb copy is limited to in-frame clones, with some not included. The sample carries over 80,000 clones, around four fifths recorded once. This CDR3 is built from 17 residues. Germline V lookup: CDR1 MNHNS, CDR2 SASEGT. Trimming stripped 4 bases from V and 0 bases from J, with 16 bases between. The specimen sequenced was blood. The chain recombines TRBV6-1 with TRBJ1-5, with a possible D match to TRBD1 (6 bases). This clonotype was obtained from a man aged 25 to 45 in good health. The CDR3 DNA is TGTGCCAGCAGTGGGAGGGGGAGGAGAGATAGCAATCAGCCCCAGCATTTT. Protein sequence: CASSGRGRRDSNQPQHF.